The rows below give T cell receptor beta chains drawn from one sample of a study of shared clonotypes between healthy human individuals. The protocol was immunoSEQ multiplex PCR, while the TCRdb copy is restricted to in-frame clones and leaves out a portion. The table lists about 2.2 million clones, around 93% of them singletons, with 1.5% to 2% in the top ten. Sequencing was done on a sample of naive CD8+ T cells from PBMCs. Receptor source: a man younger than 35 in good health. Some clones in this sample may be carry-over from other donors' samples. CDR3s include the opening cysteine and the closing phenylalanine or tryptophan. Fields, in order: V gene, D gene, J gene, clone size, CDR3 protein, CDR3 DNA. D genes are given only for firm matches. Clone size is stated in some rows and not others, as once, few, many or a class when expanded.

TRBV28	-	TRBJ1-2	-	CASSLTRGGYGYTF	TGTGCCAGCAGTTTGACCAGGGGTGGGTATGGCTACACCTTC
TRBV29-1	-	TRBJ1-1	-	CSVEDLYKKQEAFF	TGCAGCGTTGAAGATCTTTATAAGAAGCAGGAAGCTTTCTTT
TRBV5-1	TRBD1	TRBJ1-1	once	CASSSTTGGKTFF	TGCGCCAGCAGCAGTACGACAGGGGGTAAAACTTTCTTT
TRBV29-1	TRBD1	TRBJ1-2	-	CSVLGGQANYGYTF	TGCAGCGTCCTTGGGGGACAGGCCAACTATGGCTACACCTTC
TRBV2	TRBD2	TRBJ2-7	-	CASKEAGGTYEQYF	TGTGCCAGTAAGGAGGCGGGAGGCACCTACGAGCAGTACTTC
TRBV7-9	TRBD1	TRBJ1-1	-	CASSSLHRGDTEAFF	TGTGCCAGCAGCTCCTTACACAGGGGTGACACTGAAGCTTTCTTT
TRBV10-2	TRBD1	TRBJ1-1	-	CASREQGVPEAFF	TGCGCCAGCAGGGAACAGGGGGTGCCTGAAGCTTTCTTT
TRBV7-3	TRBD2	TRBJ2-1	-	CASSLSGSGHNEQFF	TGTGCCAGCAGCCTTAGCGGGAGTGGCCACAATGAGCAGTTCTTC
TRBV27	TRBD1	TRBJ1-5	-	CASTTGGSNQPQHF	TGTGCCAGCACCACAGGGGGTAGCAATCAGCCCCAGCATTTT
TRBV4-1	-	TRBJ1-1	-	CASSHIGEGKDDTEAFF	TGCGCCAGCAGCCACATCGGCGAAGGGAAGGACGACACTGAAGCTTTCTTT
TRBV7-8	TRBD1	TRBJ1-5	-	CASSLGQSNQPQHF	TGTGCCAGCAGCTTGGGACAGAGCAATCAGCCCCAGCATTTT
TRBV27	TRBD2	TRBJ2-7	-	CASRLLAGGPYEQYF	TGTGCCAGCAGACTCTTAGCGGGAGGGCCCTACGAGCAGTACTTC
TRBV18	-	TRBJ1-1	-	CASSPPVNTEAFF	TGTGCCAGCTCACCACCCGTGAACACTGAAGCTTTCTTT
TRBV11-2	-	TRBJ1-2	-	CASSTSAGGYGYTF	TGTGCCAGCAGCACCTCCGCGGGTGGCTATGGCTACACCTTC
TRBV27	-	TRBJ2-1	-	CASSADARRGQFF	TGTGCCAGCAGCGCGGACGCAAGAAGGGGGCAGTTCTTC
TRBV27	TRBD1	TRBJ1-4	-	CASSLSPGQFNEKLFF	TGTGCCAGCAGTTTATCCCCGGGACAGTTTAATGAAAAACTGTTTTTT
TRBV27	-	TRBJ1-1	-	CASSLDGGMTEAFF	TGTGCCAGCAGTCTGGACGGTGGGATGACTGAAGCTTTCTTT
TRBV19	TRBD1	TRBJ1-1	-	CASSIRSGGGGPEAFF	TGTGCCAGTAGTATAAGGTCGGGAGGGGGCGGCCCTGAAGCTTTCTTT
TRBV13	TRBD1	TRBJ2-5	-	CASSLAGGQGSETQYF	TGTGCCAGCAGCTTAGCGGGAGGACAGGGGTCGGAGACCCAGTACTTC
TRBV19	-	TRBJ2-7	-	CASSSWGSYEQYF	TGTGCCAGTAGTAGCTGGGGCTCCTACGAGCAGTACTTC
TRBV27	TRBD1	TRBJ1-2	-	CASSLGQGVIGYTF	TGTGCCAGCAGTTTAGGGCAGGGGGTAATAGGCTACACCTTC
TRBV5-3	-	TRBJ2-1	-	CARSFSLPRELPYNEQFF	TGTGCCAGAAGCTTCAGCTTGCCCCGGGAATTACCCTACAATGAGCAGTTCTTC
TRBV9	TRBD2	TRBJ2-5	-	CASSVGLAGGGVETQYF	TGTGCCAGCAGCGTAGGACTAGCGGGAGGGGGAGTGGAGACCCAGTACTTC
TRBV6-1	TRBD2	TRBJ2-1	-	CASSESTSVAYNEQFF	TGTGCCAGCAGTGAATCGACTAGCGTGGCCTACAATGAGCAGTTCTTC
TRBV7-9	-	TRBJ2-7	-	CASSLARTADYEQYF	TGTGCCAGCAGCTTAGCGCGTACAGCAGACTACGAGCAGTACTTC
TRBV7-8	TRBD1	TRBJ2-3	-	CASSRGTGGGDTQYF	TGTGCCAGCAGCCGTGGGACAGGGGGGGGAGATACGCAGTATTTT
TRBV19	TRBD2	TRBJ2-3	-	CATSTSGLFTDTQYF	TGTGCCACCTCGACTAGCGGCTTATTCACAGATACGCAGTATTTT
TRBV7-6	-	TRBJ2-3	-	CASSPRDTEDTQYF	TGTGCCAGCAGCCCCCGGGACACCGAAGATACGCAGTATTTT
TRBV6-4	TRBD2	TRBJ2-1	-	CASRPSGNNEQFF	TGTGCCAGCAGGCCTAGCGGGAACAATGAGCAGTTCTTC
TRBV4-2	-	TRBJ1-1	-	CASSKVAGENTEAFF	TGTGCCAGCAGCAAGGTCGCGGGGGAGAACACTGAAGCTTTCTTT
TRBV2	-	TRBJ2-3	-	CASPPGSGPTDTQYF	TGTGCCAGCCCCCCGGGTAGCGGACCCACAGATACGCAGTATTTT
TRBV6-1	-	TRBJ2-7	-	CASSWTIYEQYF	TGTGCCAGCAGTTGGACAATCTACGAGCAGTACTTC
TRBV7-9	TRBD1	TRBJ1-1	-	CASSQDRGTEAFF	TGTGCCAGCAGCCAGGACAGGGGGACTGAAGCTTTCTTT
TRBV6-1	-	TRBJ2-7	-	CASSEISVSGGPYEQYF	TGTGCCAGCAGTGAAATCTCGGTTTCCGGGGGACCCTACGAGCAGTACTTC
TRBV6-5	-	TRBJ1-3	-	CASSYRGDGNTIYF	TGTGCCAGCAGTTACAGGGGGGACGGAAACACCATATATTTT
TRBV27	-	TRBJ2-3	once	CASSTDAYEDTQYF	TGTGCCAGCAGCACCGACGCCTATGAAGATACGCAGTATTTT
TRBV10-2	-	TRBJ2-1	-	CASSESPGEQFF	TGCGCCAGCAGTGAGTCACCAGGGGAGCAGTTCTTC
TRBV28	-	TRBJ1-2	-	CASNYKGVYGYTF	TGTGCCAGCAATTACAAGGGGGTTTATGGCTACACCTTC
TRBV5-1	-	TRBJ2-7	-	CASSWFPDSASYEQYF	TGCGCCAGCAGTTGGTTCCCCGACAGTGCCTCCTACGAGCAGTACTTC
TRBV7-3	-	TRBJ2-1	-	CASSIPGLYNEQFF	TGTGCCAGCAGCATTCCGGGACTGTACAATGAGCAGTTCTTC
TRBV28	TRBD1	TRBJ2-7	-	CASSSLDREINEQYF	TGTGCCAGCAGTTCCCTGGACAGGGAGATTAACGAGCAGTACTTC
TRBV13	-	TRBJ2-7	once	CASSSPYVGWEQYF	TGTGCCAGCAGCTCGCCCTACGTCGGATGGGAGCAGTACTTC